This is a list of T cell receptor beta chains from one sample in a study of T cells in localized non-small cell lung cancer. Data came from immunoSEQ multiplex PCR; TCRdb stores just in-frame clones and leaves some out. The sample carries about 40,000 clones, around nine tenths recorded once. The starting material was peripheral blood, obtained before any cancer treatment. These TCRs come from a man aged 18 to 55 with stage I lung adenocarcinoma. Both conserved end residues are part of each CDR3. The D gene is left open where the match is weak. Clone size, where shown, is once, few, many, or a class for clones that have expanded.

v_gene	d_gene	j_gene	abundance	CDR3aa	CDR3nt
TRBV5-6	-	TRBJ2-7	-	CASSESLWGYEQYF	TGTGCCAGCAGCGAGTCATTATGGGGATACGAGCAGTACTTC
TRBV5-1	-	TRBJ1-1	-	CASSPEGAPRPATEAFF	TGCGCCAGCAGCCCTGAAGGGGCTCCTCGGCCGGCGACTGAAGCTTTCTTT
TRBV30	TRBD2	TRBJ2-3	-	CAWSRTSHTDTQYF	TGTGCCTGGAGTCGGACTAGCCACACAGATACGCAGTATTTT
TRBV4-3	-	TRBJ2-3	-	CASSQASSPKGTDTQYF	TGCGCCAGCAGCCAAGCAAGCTCCCCCAAAGGAACAGATACGCAGTATTTT
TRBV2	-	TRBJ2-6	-	CASSDPGSGANVLTF	TGTGCCAGCAGTGATCCGGGCTCTGGGGCCAACGTCCTGACTTTC
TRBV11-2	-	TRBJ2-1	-	CASSLAHGEQFF	TGTGCCAGCAGCTTAGCGCATGGTGAGCAGTTCTTC
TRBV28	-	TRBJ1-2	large	CASSSSRGDRLYGYTF	TGTGCCAGCAGTTCCTCTAGGGGCGACAGACTCTATGGCTACACCTTC
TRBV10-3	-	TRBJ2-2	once	CAIKVGGQTGELFF	TGTGCCATCAAGGTGGGGGGCCAGACCGGGGAGCTGTTTTTT
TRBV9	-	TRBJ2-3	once	CASSLGGEQGLESDTQYF	TGTGCCAGCAGCCTCGGCGGGGAGCAGGGGTTAGAGTCAGATACGCAGTATTTT
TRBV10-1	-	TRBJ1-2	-	CASRSSANYGYTF	TGCGCCAGCAGGTCGTCGGCTAACTATGGCTACACCTTC
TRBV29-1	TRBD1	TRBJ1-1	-	CSGRTGGNTEAFF	TGCAGCGGGAGGACAGGGGGGAACACTGAAGCTTTCTTT
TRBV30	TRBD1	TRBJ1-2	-	CAWSRTGATVRHYGYTF	TGTGCCTGGAGTAGGACAGGGGCTACCGTGAGGCACTATGGCTACACCTTC
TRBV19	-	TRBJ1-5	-	CASSQAGVFLDQPQHF	TGTGCCAGTAGTCAGGCAGGGGTGTTTCTGGATCAGCCCCAGCATTTT
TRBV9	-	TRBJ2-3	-	CASSETPDTQYF	TGTGCCAGCAGCGAGACACCAGATACGCAGTATTTT
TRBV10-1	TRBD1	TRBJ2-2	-	CARNGTGGNTGELFF	TGCGCCAGAAACGGGACAGGGGGGAACACCGGGGAGCTGTTTTTT
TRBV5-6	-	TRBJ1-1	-	CASSSQVNTEAFF	TGTGCCAGCAGCTCCCAGGTGAACACTGAAGCTTTCTTT
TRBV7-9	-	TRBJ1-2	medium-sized	CASSLERGQLSYGYTF	TGTGCCAGCAGCTTAGAGCGAGGACAGTTAAGCTATGGCTACACCTTC
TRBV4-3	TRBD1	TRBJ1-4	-	CASSQDQGASGTLFF	TGCGCCAGCAGCCAAGATCAGGGGGCAAGTGGGACACTGTTTTTT
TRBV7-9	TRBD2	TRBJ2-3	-	CASSRTSGGSTDTQYF	TGTGCCAGCAGCCGGACTAGCGGGGGGAGCACAGATACGCAGTATTTT
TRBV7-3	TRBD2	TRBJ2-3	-	CASSPGTSGGTDTQYF	TGTGCCAGCAGCCCCGGGACTAGCGGGGGGACAGATACGCAGTATTTT
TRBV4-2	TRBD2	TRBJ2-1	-	CASSPSGGSYNEQFF	TGTGCCAGCAGCCCTAGCGGGGGGTCTTACAATGAGCAGTTCTTC
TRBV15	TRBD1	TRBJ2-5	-	CATSGRLTGGQETQYF	TGTGCCACCAGCGGGCGGTTGACAGGGGGCCAAGAGACCCAGTACTTC
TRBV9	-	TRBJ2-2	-	CASSVRSNTGELFF	TGTGCCAGCAGCGTAAGGAGCAACACCGGGGAGCTGTTTTTT
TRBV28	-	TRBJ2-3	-	CASSPQLGGAATDTQYF	TGTGCCAGCAGTCCCCAATTAGGGGGGGCGGCGACAGATACGCAGTATTTT
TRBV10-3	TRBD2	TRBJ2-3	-	CAISGGRLADRTDTQYF	TGTGCCATCAGTGGGGGCAGGCTAGCGGACCGCACAGATACGCAGTATTTT
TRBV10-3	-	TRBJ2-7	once	CAISHPASYEQYF	TGTGCCATCAGTCATCCAGCCTCCTACGAGCAGTACTTC
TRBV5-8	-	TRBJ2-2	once	CASSLAVNTGELFF	TGTGCCAGCAGCTTAGCAGTGAACACCGGGGAGCTGTTTTTT
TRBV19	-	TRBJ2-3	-	CASSMAGATDTQYF	TGTGCCAGTAGTATGGCGGGGGCCACAGATACGCAGTATTTT
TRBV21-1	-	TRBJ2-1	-	CASSRGISSYNEQFF	TGTGCCAGCAGCAGAGGGATAAGCTCCTACAATGAGCAGTTCTTC
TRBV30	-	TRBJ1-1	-	CAWSLRRSGARNTEAFF	TGTGCCTGGTCTCTCCGCCGATCAGGGGCAAGGAACACTGAAGCTTTCTTT
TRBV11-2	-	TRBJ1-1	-	CASSLGTVNTEAFF	TGTGCCAGCAGCTTGGGGACGGTGAACACTGAAGCTTTCTTT
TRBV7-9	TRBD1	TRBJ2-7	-	CASSPRQGLRNRGSYEQYF	TGTGCCAGCAGCCCAAGACAGGGGCTTAGAAATCGGGGATCCTACGAGCAGTACTTC